The entry below gives a single T cell receptor (beta chain) sequence along with its context. The target of this receptor is not known. No much larger clone exists at a distance of one base, and base qualities are not known. PBMCs were isolated by density centrifugation and stained for CD3, CD4 and CD8, and CD4+ and CD8+ T cells were sorted on a FACSAria. Unaffected controls provided scalp biopsies and blood samples. Library preparation employed the immunoSEQ multiplex PCR assay. For TCR sequencing, RNA was extracted from every sample and reverse transcribed into cDNA to serve as template. First-strand cDNA was synthesized using SuperScript III with a 2:1 mix of oligo-dT and random hexamers. A synthetic immune receptor repertoire was used to assess amplification bias, and residual bias was removed computationally. The original pipeline was this. Raw reads were preprocessed to remove errors, and CDR3 was defined by IMGT conventions from the conserved cysteine to phenylalanine. Clonality was calculated as 1 minus Shannon entropy normalized by log2 of the number of productive unique TCRs. Scalp TCRbeta sequences were cross-referenced with sorted blood CD4 and CD8 repertoires so that the CD4 or CD8 identity of scalp clones could be inferred. The source is immuneACCESS, and TCRdb retained only in-frame sequences with V and J called. Part of the clones is not carried over; for the studies checked, unresolved V genes explain less than half of this, and the remainder is unexplained. V and J calls and clone size are copied from that table; D and trimming were computed from the DNA. The sample table holds some 110,000 clones, of which roughly two thirds were seen once. The ten largest clones capture around 2.8% of the sample.

The data belong to a study of CD8+ T cells in alopecia areata listed by TCRdb under 2018. A note on the overall study: To study T cell clonal expansion in alopecia areata, the researchers applied high-throughput TCRbeta sequencing to both the C3H/HeJ mouse model and human patients. In humans, TCRbeta sequencing was performed on scalp tissue and on sorted CD4+ and CD8+ peripheral blood T cells from healthy controls and from patients with patchy or totalis/universalis alopecia areata. Amplification of TCRbeta CDR3 regions was done by immunoSEQ multiplex PCR using 35 Vbeta forward primers and 13 Jbeta reverse primers. Scalp clonality was compared among normal scalp (n=4), patchy alopecia areata scalp (n=8), and alopecia totalis/universalis scalp (n=8). The RNA source kit depended on sample type: the PAXgene miRNA kit for fixed scalp, the miRNeasy kit for PBMCs, and the RNeasy kit for mouse skin.

The germline V gene sets CDR1 to SNHLY and CDR2 to FYNNEI. The germline ends are 17 bases apart after V is trimmed by 8 bases and J by 4 bases. There are 14 amino acids in the CDR3, from cysteine to phenylalanine inclusive. Only the CDR3 region is kept as DNA, spanning 42 bases read in frame from base 1. Beyond this particular receptor, the publication reports: Unlike mouse skin, where gammadelta T cells dominate, normal human skin contains resident alphabeta T cells that get sequenced too, which complicates analysis of the scalp TCR repertoire. Higher clonality and more expanded CD8+ clones were observed in lesional scalp than in normal scalp, particularly in alopecia totalis/universalis, a finding suggestive of antigenic drive. Shared TCR sequences between patients were less evident than in mice, which may be partly attributable to HLA diversity in the patient population.

This receptor was identified in a human donor in good health. The sequenced sample consisted of CD4+ T cells sorted from blood. The sequence is built from TRBV2 and TRBJ1-2; the D gene identity is not certain. The nucleotide sequence reads TGTGCCAGCGCCGCAGACCCAGGCGGCTATGGCTACACCTTC. This gives the protein CASAADPGGYGYTF.